This section outlines one T cell receptor (beta chain) sequence together with its context. Its matching antigen is unknown. The sample belongs to a study of T-cell memory formation after mild COVID-19. Study-wide context: Largely donor-specific TCR clusters were found. Study-wide points: Clones that got smaller from day 15 to 85 had even CD4/CD8, while clones growing later tipped toward CD4+. Contracting CD4+ clones sat mainly in CM and EM; CD8+ in EMRA. Cross-reactive memory apparently joined, as some responding clones appeared in pre-infection memory.

TCRdb re-called the 5' RACE reads through MiXCR, storing one row per CDR3 protein. This sample has 220,000 or so distinct CDR3 sequences, with 9.5% found just once. The CDR3 has 13 amino acids. V was pared by 2 bases and J by 3 bases, with 8 bases between. The chain has TRBV12-3 or TRBV12-4 and TRBJ2-7; tentative D call: TRBD1 (6 bases). The sample comprised PBMCs or a T cell subset sorted from them (not recorded which). The sequence derives from a young man who had mild COVID-19 (a few samples of this study predate the infection). Cell type and time point are not known. The chain's CDR3 is CASSLRQDYEQYF. The DNA of the CDR3 is TGTGCCAGCAGTTTAAGACAGGACTACGAGCAGTACTTC.